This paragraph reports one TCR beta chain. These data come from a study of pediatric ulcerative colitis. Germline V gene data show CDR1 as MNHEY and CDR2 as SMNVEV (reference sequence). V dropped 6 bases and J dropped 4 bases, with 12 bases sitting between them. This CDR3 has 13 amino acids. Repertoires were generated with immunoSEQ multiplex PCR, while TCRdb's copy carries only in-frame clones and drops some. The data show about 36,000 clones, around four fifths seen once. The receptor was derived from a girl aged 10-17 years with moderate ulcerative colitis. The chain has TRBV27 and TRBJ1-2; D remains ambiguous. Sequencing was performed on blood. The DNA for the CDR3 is TGTGCCAGCAGCCCAAGAGTAGGCTATGGCTACACCTTC. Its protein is CASSPRVGYGYTF.